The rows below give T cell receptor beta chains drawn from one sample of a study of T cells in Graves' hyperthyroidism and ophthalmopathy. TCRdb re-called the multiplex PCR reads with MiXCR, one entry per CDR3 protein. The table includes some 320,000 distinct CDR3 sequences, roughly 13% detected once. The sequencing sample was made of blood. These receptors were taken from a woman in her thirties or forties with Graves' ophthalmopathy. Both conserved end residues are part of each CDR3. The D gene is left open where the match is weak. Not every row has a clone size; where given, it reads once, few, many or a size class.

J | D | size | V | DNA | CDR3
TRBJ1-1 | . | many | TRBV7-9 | TGTGCCAGCAGCTTATTGGTGGTAGGGGAAGCTTTCTTT | CASSLLVVGEAFF
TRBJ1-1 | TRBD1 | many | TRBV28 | TGTGCCAGCAGTTTAAGGGACAGGTGGACTGAAGCTTTCTTT | CASSLRDRWTEAFF
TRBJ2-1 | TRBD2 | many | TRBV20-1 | TGCAGTGCTAGTCCATTGGGTAGCGGGAGAGTGAATGAGCAGTTCTTC | CSASPLGSGRVNEQFF
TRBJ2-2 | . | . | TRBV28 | TGTGCCAGCACCCCGGAGGGAATTGGATCCGGGGAGCTGTTTTTT | CASTPEGIGSGELFF
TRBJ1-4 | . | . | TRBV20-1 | TGCAGTGCTAGGGGGGCGGCCGCAGAACTGTTTTTT | CSARGAAAELFF
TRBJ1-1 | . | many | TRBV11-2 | TGTGCCAGCAGCTTGCAAGCGGGCCTCATGAACACTGAAGCTTTCTTT | CASSLQAGLMNTEAFF
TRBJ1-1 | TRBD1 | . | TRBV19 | TGTGCCACCTCGACAGGGAGGAACACTGAAGCTTTCTTT | CATSTGRNTEAFF
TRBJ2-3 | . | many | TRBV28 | TGTGCCAGCAGTTTAAGTTCGGGACTCCACACAGATACGCAGTATTTT | CASSLSSGLHTDTQYF
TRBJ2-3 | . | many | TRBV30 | TGTGCCTGGACGGAGGGAGGCACAGATACGCAGTATTTT | CAWTEGGTDTQYF
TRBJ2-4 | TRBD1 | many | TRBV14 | TGTGCCAGCAGCCAGAGACAGGGGACCCTTAAAAACATTCAGTACTTC | CASSQRQGTLKNIQYF
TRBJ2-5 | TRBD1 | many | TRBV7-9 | TGTGCCAGCAGCCAGGACAGGGGAATTAGGGAGACCCAGTACTTC | CASSQDRGIRETQYF
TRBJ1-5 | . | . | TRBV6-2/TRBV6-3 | TGTGCCAGCGAAAACCGAGGGAATCAGCCCCAGCATTTT | CASENRGNQPQHF
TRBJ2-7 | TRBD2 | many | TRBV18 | TGTGCCAGCTCTAGACTAGCGGGGGTCTACGAGCAGTACTTC | CASSRLAGVYEQYF
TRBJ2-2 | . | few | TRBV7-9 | TGTGCCAGCAGCTACAGGGTCGCCGGGGAGCTGTTTTTT | CASSYRVAGELFF
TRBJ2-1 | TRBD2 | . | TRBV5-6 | TGTGCCAGCAGCTTGGTAGCCCTAGCGGGAGTACAGTTCTTC | CASSLVALAGVQFF
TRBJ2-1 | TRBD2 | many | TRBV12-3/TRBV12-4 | TGTGCCAGCAGCCTACCGGCGGGAGGTAGCAATGAGCAGTTCTTC | CASSLPAGGSNEQFF
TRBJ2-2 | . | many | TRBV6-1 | TGTGCCAAGAACACCGGGGAGCTGTTTTTT | CAKNTGELFF
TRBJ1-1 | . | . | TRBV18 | TGTGCCAGCCGAATCCAGTCTGAAGCTTTCTTT | CASRIQSEAFF
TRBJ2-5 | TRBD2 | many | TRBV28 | TGTGCCAGCAGTTTAGCTAGCGGGAGGGCCTATACGGAGGAGACCCAGTACTTC | CASSLASGRAYTEETQYF
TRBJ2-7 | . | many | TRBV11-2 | TGTGCCAGCAGCACCCGGACTGGGGAGCAGTACTTC | CASSTRTGEQYF
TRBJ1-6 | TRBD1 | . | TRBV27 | TGTGCCAGCAGACGACAGGGTTTCTCCTATAATTCACCCCTCCACTTT | CASRRQGFSYNSPLHF
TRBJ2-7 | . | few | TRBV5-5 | TGTGCCAGCAGCTTGACGGGACGCCGGGAGCAGTACTTC | CASSLTGRREQYF
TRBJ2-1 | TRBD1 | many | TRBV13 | TGTGCCAGCAGTTTCCCAGGGGGTAGAACGAATGAGCAGTTCTTC | CASSFPGGRTNEQFF
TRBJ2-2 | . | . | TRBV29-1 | TGCAGCGCAGGCAGCGCCCCGGGCACCGGGGAGCTGTTTTTT | CSAGSAPGTGELFF
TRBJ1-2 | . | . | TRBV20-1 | TGCAGTGCTAGAGATCAAGGTTATGGCTACACCTTC | CSARDQGYGYTF
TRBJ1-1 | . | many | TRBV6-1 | TGTGCCAGCAGTACGAACACTGAAGCTTTCTTT | CASSTNTEAFF
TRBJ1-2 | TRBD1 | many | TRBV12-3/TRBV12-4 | TGTGCCAGCACCAGGACAGGGAGGGGCTACACCTTC | CASTRTGRGYTF
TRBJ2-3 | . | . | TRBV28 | TGTGCCAGCAGATCTGGACTTCGCACAGATACGCAGTATTTT | CASRSGLRTDTQYF
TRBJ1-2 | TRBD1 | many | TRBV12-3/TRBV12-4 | TGTGCCAGCAGTTCGGGACAGGGCCTGAATGGCTACACCTTC | CASSSGQGLNGYTF
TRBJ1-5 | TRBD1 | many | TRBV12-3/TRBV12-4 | TGTGCCAGCAGTTTATCGACAGGGTGGAATCAGCCCCAGCATTTT | CASSLSTGWNQPQHF
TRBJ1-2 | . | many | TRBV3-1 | TGTGCCAGCAGCCAAGATATGGCGACAGTCGTAGGGGGCTACACCTTC | CASSQDMATVVGGYTF
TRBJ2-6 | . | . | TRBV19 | TGTGCCAGTAGTTCAAGACCGGCTGGGGCCAACGTCCTGACTTTC | CASSSRPAGANVLTF
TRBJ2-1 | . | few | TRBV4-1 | TGCGCCAACAGCCAAGGGTACTCCCGCCGCTCCTACAATGAGCAGTTCTTC | CANSQGYSRRSYNEQFF
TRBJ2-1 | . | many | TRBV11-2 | TGTGCCAGCAGCTTGACAGACCGGGGACGGTTCTTC | CASSLTDRGRFF
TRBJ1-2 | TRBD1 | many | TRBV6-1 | TGTGCCAGCAGTGAAAGTTATAGGTTGGCGGGACAGGGGAACTATGGCTACACCTTC | CASSESYRLAGQGNYGYTF
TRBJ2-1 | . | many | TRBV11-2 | TGTGCCAGCAGCTTCAACGGCTACAATGAGCAGTTCTTC | CASSFNGYNEQFF